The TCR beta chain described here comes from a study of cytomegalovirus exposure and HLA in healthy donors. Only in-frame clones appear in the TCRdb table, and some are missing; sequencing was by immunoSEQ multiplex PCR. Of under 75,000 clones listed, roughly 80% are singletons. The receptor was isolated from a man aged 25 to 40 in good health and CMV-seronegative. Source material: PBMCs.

The CDR3 nucleotides are TGTGCCAGCAGCGCCCGGGGGGGTTACAATCAGCCCCAGCATTTT. It translates to CASSARGGYNQPQHF. The chain links TRBV7-8 to TRBJ1-5; a weak D match, TRBD1 (5 bases). The CDR3 consists of 15 residues. Germline assignment: CDR1 SGHVS and CDR2 FQNEAQ. The V and J ends lost 5 bases and 3 bases respectively, with 14 bases between them.